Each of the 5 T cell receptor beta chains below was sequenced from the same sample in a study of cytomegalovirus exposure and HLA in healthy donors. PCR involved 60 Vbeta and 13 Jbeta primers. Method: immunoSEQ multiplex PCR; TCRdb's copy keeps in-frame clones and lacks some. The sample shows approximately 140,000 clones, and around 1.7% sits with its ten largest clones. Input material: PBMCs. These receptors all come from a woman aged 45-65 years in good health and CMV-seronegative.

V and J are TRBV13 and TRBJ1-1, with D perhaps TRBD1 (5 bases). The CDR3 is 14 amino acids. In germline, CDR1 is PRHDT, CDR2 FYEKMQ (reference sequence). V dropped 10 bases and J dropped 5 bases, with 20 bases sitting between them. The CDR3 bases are TGTGCCACCCGGAGACAGACTAGGGGTACTGAAGCTTTCTTT. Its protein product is CATRRQTRGTEAFF. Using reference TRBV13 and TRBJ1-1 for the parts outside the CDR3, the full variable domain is AAGVIQSPRHLIKEKRETATLKCYPIPRHDTVYWYQQGPGQDPQFLISFYEKMQSDKGSIPDRFSAQQFSDYHSELNMSSLELGDSALYFCATRRQTRGTEAFFGQGTRLTVV.

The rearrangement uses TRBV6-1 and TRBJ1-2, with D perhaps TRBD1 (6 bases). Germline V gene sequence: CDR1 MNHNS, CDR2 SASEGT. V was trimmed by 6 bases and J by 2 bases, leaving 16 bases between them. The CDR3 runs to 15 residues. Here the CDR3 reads CASSFLLQGNYGYTF. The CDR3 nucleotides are TGTGCCAGCAGCTTCCTTTTACAGGGAAACTATGGCTACACCTTC.

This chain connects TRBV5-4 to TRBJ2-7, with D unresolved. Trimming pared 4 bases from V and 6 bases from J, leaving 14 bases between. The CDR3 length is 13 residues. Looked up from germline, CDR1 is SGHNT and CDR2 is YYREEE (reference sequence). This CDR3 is CASSLPRRREQYF. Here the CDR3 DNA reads TGTGCCAGCAGCCTACCTAGGCGGCGCGAGCAGTACTTC.

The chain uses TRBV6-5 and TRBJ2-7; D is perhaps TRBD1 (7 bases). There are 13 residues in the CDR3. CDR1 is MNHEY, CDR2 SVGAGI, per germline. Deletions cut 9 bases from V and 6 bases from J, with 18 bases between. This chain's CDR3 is CASRRQQGGEQYF. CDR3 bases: TGTGCCAGTCGGAGGCAGCAGGGGGGCGAGCAGTACTTC.

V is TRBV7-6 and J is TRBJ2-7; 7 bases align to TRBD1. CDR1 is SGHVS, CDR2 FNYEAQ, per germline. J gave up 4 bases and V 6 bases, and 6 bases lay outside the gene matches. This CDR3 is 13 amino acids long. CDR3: CASSKGAGYEQYF. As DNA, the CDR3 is TGTGCCAGCAGTAAGGGGGCAGGTTACGAGCAGTACTTC.